The TCR beta chain described here comes from a study of OX40 agonist ivuxolimab in advanced cancers. The overall study: At doses from 0.01 to 10 mg/kg, patients were given intravenous ivuxolimab every 2 weeks. Those enrolled were roughly 80% male, with a mean age of about 60 years and ages from about 20 to 85. Therapy given before enrollment (anti-PD-1, anti-PD-L1 or anti-CTLA-4) was allowed, and 30% to 50% had some. Study-wide findings and caveats: With doses of 0.1 to 3.0 mg/kg, CD4+ and CD8+ blood T cells had undergone clonal expansion by week 6.

Sequencing used immunoSEQ multiplex PCR; TCRdb keeps in-frame clones, though not all of them. The repertoire holds tens of thousands of clones, with over 75% as singletons. As to this clone: Its antigen is unknown.

CDR1 and CDR2 from the germline V gene are GTSNPN and SVGIG (reference sequence). The V gene end was trimmed by 5 bases and the J gene end by 2 bases; junction bases not matched to a gene: 5. CDR3 size: 13 residues. The receptor's source is an adult with an advanced solid tumor such as melanoma, head and neck, liver or kidney cancer. The sample was CD4+ or CD8+ T cells sorted from blood, taken in a trial of the OX40 agonist ivuxolimab. The genes are TRBV30 and TRBJ2-7; 8 nucleotides agree with TRBD1. CDR3 in amino acids: CAWGTGVTYEQYF. DNA of the CDR3: TGTGCCTGGGGGACAGGCGTAACCTACGAGCAGTACTTC.